These T cell receptor beta chains were read from a single sample in a study of blood T cell repertoires in COVID-19. TCRdb's copy holds only in-frame clones and misses some; the assay was immunoSEQ multiplex PCR. This sample yields some 150,000 clones, of which 80% to 90% are seen a single time; 15% belongs to the top ten. Sequencing was carried out using peripheral blood. These receptors were obtained from a middle-aged woman with acute or convalescent COVID-19. Each CDR3 is given with its conserved first and last residue. The D gene is left open where the match is weak. Part of the rows lack a size; the others show once, few, many or a class for expanded clones.

abundance: NA; v_gene: TRBV27; len: 14; j_gene: TRBJ1-5; d_gene: TRBD1; CDR3aa: CASSFQGATQPQHF; CDR3nt: TGTGCCAGCAGTTTTCAGGGGGCAACTCAGCCCCAGCATTTT
abundance: NA; v_gene: TRBV9; len: 17; j_gene: TRBJ2-6; d_gene: TRBD2; CDR3aa: CASSVDGGGTGANVLTF; CDR3nt: TGTGCCAGCAGCGTAGATGGCGGGGGGACTGGGGCCAACGTCCTGACTTTC
abundance: NA; v_gene: TRBV12-5; len: 19; j_gene: TRBJ1-2; d_gene: NA; CDR3aa: CASGLDVLDSTSRVYGYTF; CDR3nt: TGTGCTAGTGGTTTGGACGTCCTTGACAGTACGTCCAGGGTCTATGGCTACACCTTC
abundance: NA; v_gene: TRBV19; len: 14; j_gene: TRBJ2-7; d_gene: TRBD1; CDR3aa: CASNPTGEGYEQYF; CDR3nt: TGTGCCAGTAATCCGACAGGGGAAGGCTACGAGCAGTACTTC
abundance: NA; v_gene: TRBV24-1; len: 15; j_gene: TRBJ1-2; d_gene: NA; CDR3aa: CATSDSRVSPYGYTF; CDR3nt: TGTGCCACCAGTGATAGCAGGGTTTCCCCCTACGGCTACACCTTC
abundance: NA; v_gene: TRBV30; len: 13; j_gene: TRBJ1-2; d_gene: NA; CDR3aa: CAWNLGGFIGYTF; CDR3nt: TGTGCCTGGAATCTAGGGGGTTTTATCGGCTACACCTTC
abundance: NA; v_gene: TRBV19; len: 15; j_gene: TRBJ1-5; d_gene: NA; CDR3aa: CASSIGDKGSQPQHF; CDR3nt: TGTGCCAGTAGTATAGGGGACAAAGGAAGTCAGCCCCAGCATTTT
abundance: NA; v_gene: TRBV28; len: 15; j_gene: TRBJ2-5; d_gene: TRBD2; CDR3aa: CASSTPLAGEETQYF; CDR3nt: TGTGCCAGCAGTACCCCCTTAGCGGGAGAAGAGACCCAGTACTTC
abundance: NA; v_gene: TRBV5-1; len: 16; j_gene: TRBJ1-1; d_gene: NA; CDR3aa: CASSLWQGYENTEAFF; CDR3nt: TGCGCCAGCAGCTTGTGGCAGGGGTACGAGAACACTGAAGCTTTCTTT
abundance: NA; v_gene: TRBV5-1; len: 15; j_gene: TRBJ1-5; d_gene: NA; CDR3aa: CASSLGRGKNQPQHF; CDR3nt: TGCGCCAGCAGCTTGGGTCGGGGAAAAAATCAGCCCCAGCATTTT
abundance: NA; v_gene: TRBV4-1; len: 17; j_gene: TRBJ1-1; d_gene: TRBD1; CDR3aa: CASSRPPGQGVRTEAFF; CDR3nt: TGCGCCAGCAGCCGCCCTCCGGGACAGGGGGTAAGAACTGAAGCTTTCTTT
abundance: NA; v_gene: TRBV7-2; len: 16; j_gene: TRBJ2-2; d_gene: NA; CDR3aa: CASSPGGLRNTGELFF; CDR3nt: TGTGCCAGCAGCCCCGGCGGTTTGCGGAACACCGGGGAGCTGTTTTTT
abundance: NA; v_gene: TRBV11-3; len: 15; j_gene: TRBJ2-3; d_gene: NA; CDR3aa: CASSLIAGSTDTQYF; CDR3nt: TGTGCCAGCAGCTTAATTGCGGGGAGCACAGATACGCAGTATTTT
abundance: NA; v_gene: TRBV12-3/TRBV12-4; len: 13; j_gene: TRBJ2-7; d_gene: NA; CDR3aa: CASSLGGGSEQYF; CDR3nt: TGTGCCAGCAGTTTAGGAGGGGGATCCGAGCAGTACTTC
abundance: NA; v_gene: TRBV25-1; len: 13; j_gene: TRBJ2-7; d_gene: NA; CDR3aa: CASSRGHSYEQYF; CDR3nt: TGTGCCAGCAGTCGCGGGCACTCCTACGAGCAGTACTTC
abundance: once; v_gene: TRBV3-1/TRBV3-2; len: 16; j_gene: TRBJ2-3; d_gene: NA; CDR3aa: CASSPTPGTSTDTQYF; CDR3nt: TGTGCCAGCAGCCCCACTCCCGGGACTAGCACAGATACGCAGTATTTT
abundance: NA; v_gene: TRBV4-2; len: 17; j_gene: TRBJ2-2; d_gene: TRBD1; CDR3aa: CASSQRPGTGDAGELFF; CDR3nt: TGTGCCAGCAGCCAACGTCCCGGGACAGGGGATGCCGGGGAGCTGTTTTTT
abundance: NA; v_gene: TRBV6-6; len: 14; j_gene: TRBJ1-1; d_gene: NA; CDR3aa: CASSYPGWDTEAFF; CDR3nt: TGTGCCAGCAGTTACCCAGGATGGGACACTGAAGCTTTCTTT
abundance: NA; v_gene: TRBV5-6; len: 16; j_gene: TRBJ2-2; d_gene: NA; CDR3aa: CASSFGAGAHTGELFF; CDR3nt: TGTGCCAGCAGCTTTGGGGCGGGGGCGCACACCGGGGAGCTGTTTTTT
abundance: NA; v_gene: TRBV10-2; len: 17; j_gene: TRBJ2-7; d_gene: TRBD2; CDR3aa: CASSDSGRGFSSYEQYF; CDR3nt: TGCGCCAGCAGTGACAGCGGGAGGGGGTTTAGCTCCTACGAGCAGTACTTC
abundance: NA; v_gene: TRBV4-1; len: 14; j_gene: TRBJ1-5; d_gene: NA; CDR3aa: CASSQGRDNQPQHF; CDR3nt: TGCGCCAGCAGCCAAGGGCGGGACAATCAGCCCCAGCATTTT
abundance: once; v_gene: TRBV15; len: 17; j_gene: TRBJ2-3; d_gene: TRBD2; CDR3aa: CATSRERGGPSTDTQYF; CDR3nt: TGTGCCACCAGCAGAGAACGGGGGGGGCCTAGCACAGATACGCAGTATTTT
abundance: NA; v_gene: TRBV30; len: 15; j_gene: TRBJ1-2; d_gene: TRBD1; CDR3aa: CAWSAGTGWDYGYTF; CDR3nt: TGTGCCTGGAGTGCGGGGACAGGTTGGGACTATGGCTACACCTTC